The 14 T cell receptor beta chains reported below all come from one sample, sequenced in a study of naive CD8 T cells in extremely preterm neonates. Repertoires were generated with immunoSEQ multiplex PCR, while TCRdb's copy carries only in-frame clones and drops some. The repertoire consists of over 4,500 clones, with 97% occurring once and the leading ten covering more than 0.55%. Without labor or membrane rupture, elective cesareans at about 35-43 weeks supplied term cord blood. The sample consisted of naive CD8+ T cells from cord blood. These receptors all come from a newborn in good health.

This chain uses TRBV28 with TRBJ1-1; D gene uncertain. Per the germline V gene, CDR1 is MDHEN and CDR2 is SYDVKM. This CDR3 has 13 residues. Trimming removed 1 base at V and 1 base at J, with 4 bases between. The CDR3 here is CASSLSGNTEAFF. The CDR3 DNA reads TGTGCCAGCAGTTTATCAGGGAACACTGAAGCTTTCTTT. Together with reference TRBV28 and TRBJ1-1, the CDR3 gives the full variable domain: DVKVTQSSRYLVKRTGEKVFLECVQDMDHENMFWYRQDPGLGLRLIYFSYDVKMKEKGDIPEGYSVSREKKERFSLILESASTNQTSMYLCASSLSGNTEAFFGQGTRLTVV.

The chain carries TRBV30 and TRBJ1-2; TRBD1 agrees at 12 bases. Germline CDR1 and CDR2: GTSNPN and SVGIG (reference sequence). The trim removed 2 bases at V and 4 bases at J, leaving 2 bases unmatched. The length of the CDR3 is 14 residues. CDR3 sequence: CAWSPGQGAYGYTF. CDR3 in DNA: TGTGCCTGGAGTCCGGGACAGGGGGCCTATGGCTACACCTTC. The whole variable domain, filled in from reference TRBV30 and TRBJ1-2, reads SQTIHQWPATLVQPVGSPLSLECTVEGTSNPNLYWYRQAAGRGLQLLFYSVGIGQISSEVPQNLSASRPQDRQFILSSKKLLLSDSGFYLCAWSPGQGAYGYTFGSGTRLTVV.

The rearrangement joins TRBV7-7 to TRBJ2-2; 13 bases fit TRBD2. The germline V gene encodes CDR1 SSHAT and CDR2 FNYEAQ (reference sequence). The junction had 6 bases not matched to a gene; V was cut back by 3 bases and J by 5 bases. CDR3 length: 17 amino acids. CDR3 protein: CASSLGTSGAFTGELFF. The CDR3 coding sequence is TGTGCCAGCAGCTTGGGGACTAGCGGGGCCTTTACCGGGGAGCTGTTTTTT.

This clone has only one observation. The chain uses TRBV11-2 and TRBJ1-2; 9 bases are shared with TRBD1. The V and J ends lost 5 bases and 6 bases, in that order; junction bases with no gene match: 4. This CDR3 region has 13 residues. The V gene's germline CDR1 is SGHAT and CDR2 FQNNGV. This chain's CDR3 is CASSLRDRDGYTF. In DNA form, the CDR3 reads TGTGCCAGCAGCCTCCGGGACAGGGATGGCTACACCTTC.

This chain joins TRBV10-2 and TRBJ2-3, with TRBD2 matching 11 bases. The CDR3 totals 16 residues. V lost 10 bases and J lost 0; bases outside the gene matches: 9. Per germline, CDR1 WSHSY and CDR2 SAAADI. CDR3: CATNVLAGVSTDTQYF. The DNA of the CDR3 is TGCGCCACCAACGTACTAGCGGGGGTCAGCACAGATACGCAGTATTTT.

For the CDR3, the DNA is TGTGCCAGCAGTTTGGGACAGGGGGCCGGGGAGCTGTTTTTT. This gives the protein CASSLGQGAGELFF. V usage is TRBV28 and J usage is TRBJ2-2; 11 bases fit TRBD1. The ends lost 3 bases at V and 6 bases at J; junction bases unmatched: 0. The CDR3 runs 14 residues. Germline V gene lookup returns CDR1 MDHEN and CDR2 SYDVKM.

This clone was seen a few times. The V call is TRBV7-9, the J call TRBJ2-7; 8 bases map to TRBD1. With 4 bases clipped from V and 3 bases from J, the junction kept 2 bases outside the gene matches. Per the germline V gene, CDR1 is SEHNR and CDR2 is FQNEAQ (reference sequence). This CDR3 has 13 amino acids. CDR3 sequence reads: CASSSGGFYEQYF. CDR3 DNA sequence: TGTGCCAGCAGCTCAGGGGGCTTCTACGAGCAGTACTTC.

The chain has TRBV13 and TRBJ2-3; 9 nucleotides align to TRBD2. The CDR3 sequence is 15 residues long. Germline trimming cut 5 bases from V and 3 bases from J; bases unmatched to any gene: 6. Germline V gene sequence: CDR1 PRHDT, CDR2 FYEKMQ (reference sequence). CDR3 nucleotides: TGTGCCAGCAGCATCAGAGCGGGAGGAACAGATACGCAGTATTTT. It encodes CASSIRAGGTDTQYF.

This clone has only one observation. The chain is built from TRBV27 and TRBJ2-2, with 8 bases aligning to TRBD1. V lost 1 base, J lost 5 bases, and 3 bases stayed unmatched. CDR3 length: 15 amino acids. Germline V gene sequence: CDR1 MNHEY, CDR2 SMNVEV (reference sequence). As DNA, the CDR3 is TGTGCCAGCAGTTTATTACAGGGGGTTACCGGGGAGCTGTTTTTT. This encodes CASSLLQGVTGELFF.

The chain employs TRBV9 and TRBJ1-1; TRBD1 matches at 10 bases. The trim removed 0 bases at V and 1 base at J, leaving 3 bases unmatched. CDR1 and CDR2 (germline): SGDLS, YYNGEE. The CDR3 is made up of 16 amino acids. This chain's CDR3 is CASSVGDRGTNTEAFF. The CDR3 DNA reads TGTGCCAGCAGCGTAGGGGACAGGGGAACGAACACTGAAGCTTTCTTT.

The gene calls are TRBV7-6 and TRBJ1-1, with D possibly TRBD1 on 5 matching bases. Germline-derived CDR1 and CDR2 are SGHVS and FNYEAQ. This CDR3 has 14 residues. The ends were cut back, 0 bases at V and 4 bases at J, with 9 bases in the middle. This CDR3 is CASSLASGGTEAFF. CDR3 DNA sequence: TGTGCCAGCAGCTTAGCGTCGGGGGGCACTGAAGCTTTCTTT.

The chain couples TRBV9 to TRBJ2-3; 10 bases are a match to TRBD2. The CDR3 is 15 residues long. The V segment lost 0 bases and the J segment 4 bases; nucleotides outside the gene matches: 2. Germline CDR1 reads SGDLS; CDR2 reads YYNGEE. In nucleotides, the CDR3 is TGTGCCAGCAGCGTAGGGGGGACTAGCGCAGATACGCAGTATTTT. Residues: CASSVGGTSADTQYF. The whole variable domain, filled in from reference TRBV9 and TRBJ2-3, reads DSGVTQTPKHLITATGQRVTLRCSPRSGDLSVYWYQQSLDQGLQFLIQYYNGEERAKGNILERFSAQQFPDLHSELNLSSLELGDSALYFCASSVGGTSADTQYFGPGTRLTVL.

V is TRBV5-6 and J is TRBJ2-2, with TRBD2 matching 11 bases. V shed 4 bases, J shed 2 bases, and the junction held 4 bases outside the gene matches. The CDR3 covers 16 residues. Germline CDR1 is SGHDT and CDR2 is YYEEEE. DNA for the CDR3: TGTGCCAGCAGCGAACTAGCGGGGGTAAACACCGGGGAGCTGTTTTTT. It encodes CASSELAGVNTGELFF.

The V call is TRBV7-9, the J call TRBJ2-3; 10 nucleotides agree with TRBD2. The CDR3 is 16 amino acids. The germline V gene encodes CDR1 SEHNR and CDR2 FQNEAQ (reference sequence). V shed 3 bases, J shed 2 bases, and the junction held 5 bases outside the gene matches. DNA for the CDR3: TGTGCCAGCAGCTTGGGACTAGCGCTGAACACAGATACGCAGTATTTT. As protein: CASSLGLALNTDTQYF.